What follows are 22 T cell receptor beta chains derived from one specimen sequenced in a study of blood T cells in healthy people across ages. A second 7 to 11 cycle PCR used barcoded and J-beta primers. MiXCR, run by TCRdb on the 5' RACE reads, gives a single entry per CDR3 protein. The sample includes about 800,000 distinct CDR3 sequences, around 25% of them seen just once. This sample also belongs to another study, concerning T cells of mothers and their children.

Sequencing was carried out using blood. These receptors all stem from a boy aged 5-17 years in good health.

The V gene is TRBV20-1, the J gene TRBJ1-2, with D unclear. With 7 bases removed from V and 2 bases from J, the gap between germline ends came to 8 bases. This CDR3 region has 11 residues. The germline gives CDR1 DFQATT, CDR2 SNEGSKA (reference sequence). The CDR3 loop reads CSVWKNYGYTF. The CDR3 DNA reads TGCAGTGTATGGAAAAACTATGGCTACACCTTC.

This clonotype was counted only a few times. The V and J genes are TRBV29-1 and TRBJ2-1; 7 bases agree with TRBD2. The germline CDR1 and CDR2 sequences are SQVTM and ANQGSEA. The V and J ends lost 3 bases and 3 bases, in that order; junction bases with no gene match: 5. There are 14 residues in the CDR3. CDR3 in amino acids: CSVERERLYNEQFF. The CDR3 bases are TGCAGCGTTGAGCGGGAGAGACTCTACAATGAGCAGTTCTTC.

This clonotype occurred a few times. The chain is built from TRBV29-1 and TRBJ2-5; either TRBD1 or TRBD2 may fit D (5 bases each). Germline V gene data show CDR1 as SQVTM and CDR2 as ANQGSEA. This CDR3 is built from 14 residues. Trimming left V 2 bases short and J 2 bases short, with 12 bases between. The CDR3 DNA reads TGCAGCGTTGAACTGGGACGAAAACAAGAGACCCAGTACTTC. This encodes CSVELGRKQETQYF.

This clonotype was counted a few times. The genes are TRBV7-6 and TRBJ2-2, with 8 bases that match TRBD1. The CDR3 loop spans 19 amino acids. Trimming cost V 2 bases and J 4 bases; bases outside gene matches: 15. Germline assignment: CDR1 SGHVS and CDR2 FNYEAQ. The CDR3 region is CASSLYFAGQASSTGELFF. The CDR3 nucleotides are TGTGCCAGCAGCTTATATTTTGCGGGACAGGCATCCTCCACCGGGGAGCTGTTTTTT.

The rearrangement joins TRBV7-9 to TRBJ2-2; D not certain. CDR1 is SEHNR, CDR2 FQNEAQ, per germline (reference sequence). The CDR3 contains 14 residues. Trimming removed 3 bases at V and 5 bases at J, with 10 bases between. Written as DNA, the CDR3 is TGTGCCAGCAGCTTGGGCAGGTCGACCGGGGAGCTGTTTTTT. Its translation is CASSLGRSTGELFF.

This sequence joins TRBV29-1 and TRBJ2-1; TRBD2 aligns across 8 bases. Per the germline V gene, CDR1 is SQVTM and CDR2 is ANQGSEA. The CDR3 totals 14 residues. With V trimmed by 7 bases and J by 4 bases, 9 bases remained unmatched. CDR3 coding DNA: TGCAGCGCCATACCCGGGACTAGATACAATGAGCAGTTCTTC. Translation: CSAIPGTRYNEQFF.

This clonotype has a count of ten or more. V is TRBV27 and J is TRBJ2-7, with TRBD1 identical over 7 bases. J gave up 3 bases and V 2 bases, and 1 base lay outside the gene matches. The CDR3 loop spans 13 amino acids. Looked up from germline, CDR1 is MNHEY and CDR2 is SMNVEV (reference sequence). CDR3 amino acids: CASSLTGVYEQYF. CDR3 nucleotide sequence: TGTGCCAGCAGTTTAACAGGGGTCTACGAGCAGTACTTC.

The chain combines TRBV5-1 with TRBJ2-5; no definite D call. Near its end, the DNA agrees better with TRBJ2-1, so the J call may be wrong. This CDR3 comprises 15 residues. Germline CDR1 reads SGHRS; CDR2 reads YFSETQ. The CDR3 loop is CASSLGQILYNEQFF. The CDR3 DNA sequence: TGCGCCAGCAGCTTGGGTCAGATACTTTACAATGAGCAGTTCTTC.

This clonotype turned up a few times. The chain uses TRBV12-3 or TRBV12-4 and TRBJ2-5; 11 bases map to TRBD1. The tail of the sequence fits TRBJ2-7 better, so the J call may be wrong. The CDR3 totals 15 residues. In nucleotides, the CDR3 is TGTGCCAGCAGTTTGGACGGGACAGGGGGCTACGAGCAGTACTTC. Its protein product is CASSLDGTGGYEQYF.

This rearrangement joins TRBV6-6 to TRBJ1-2; D not certain. The CDR3 spans 13 residues. The V gene's germline CDR1 is MNHNY and CDR2 SVGAGI (reference sequence). Deletions cut 4 bases from V and 9 bases from J, with 15 bases between. CDR3 DNA sequence: TGTGCCAGCAGTTCCCCCTTGGAGGTCAGCTACACCTTC. Amino acid sequence: CASSSPLEVSYTF.

This chain uses TRBV12-5 with TRBJ2-1; unclear D gene. V was cut by 5 bases and J by 3 bases, with 5 bases left in between. Germline CDR1 LGHNT, CDR2 FRNRAP. The CDR3 length is 12 residues. This CDR3 is CASGINYNEQFF. The CDR3 DNA is TGTGCTAGTGGTATAAACTACAATGAGCAGTTCTTC.

This chain connects TRBV7-9 to TRBJ2-5; possibly TRBD1 for D (6 bases). The J call could be wrong; TRBJ2-7 is a better fit for the DNA end. Looked up from germline, CDR1 is SEHNR and CDR2 is FQNEAQ (reference sequence). The CDR3 length is 14 residues. CDR3 protein: CATDKLDSSYEQYF. CDR3 DNA: TGTGCCACCGATAAGTTGGACAGCTCCTACGAGCAGTACTTC.

This chain joins TRBV9 and TRBJ2-1; the D gene is possibly TRBD2 (5 bases). Germline lookup yields CDR1 SGDLS and CDR2 YYNGEE. V gave up 0 bases and J gave up 0 bases, with 10 bases separating them. The CDR3 contains 16 residues. CDR3 in DNA: TGTGCCAGCAGCGTAGCCAGCGGAATCTCCTACAATGAGCAGTTCTTC. It yields the protein CASSVASGISYNEQFF.

This clonotype has only a few counts. The gene calls are TRBV7-9 and TRBJ2-2; D might be TRBD2 (6 bases). The CDR3 extends over 16 amino acids. Germline V gene sequence: CDR1 SEHNR, CDR2 FQNEAQ (reference sequence). The V end lost 2 bases, the J end lost 5 bases, and 15 bases lay between the germline ends. The CDR3 sequence is CASSLQGGTATGELFF. CDR3 in DNA: TGTGCCAGCAGCTTACAGGGCGGGACCGCGACCGGGGAGCTGTTTTTT.

This clonotype showed up just once. The chain is built from TRBV6-5 and TRBJ2-5, with 9 bases fitting TRBD2. With 2 bases clipped from V and 0 bases from J, the junction kept 1 base outside the gene matches. CDR3 length: 15 residues. Germline V gene lookup returns CDR1 MNHEY and CDR2 SVGAGI. The CDR3 DNA follows: TGTGCCAGCAGTTACAGACTAGCGGACCAAGAGACCCAGTACTTC. It codes for CASSYRLADQETQYF.

This clonotype appeared a few times. The junction departs from the called germline gene at one end, perhaps through a read error. The genes are TRBV9 and TRBJ1-1; D unclear. Germline CDR1 SGDLS, CDR2 YYNGEE. This CDR3 has 14 amino acids. This chain's CDR3 is CAGSVVSKGTEAFF. CDR3 nucleotide sequence: TGTGCCGGCAGCGTAGTCTCGAAAGGCACTGAAGCTTTCTTT.

The rearrangement uses TRBV19 and TRBJ2-1; TRBD2 matches 9 bases. V lost 3 bases to trimming and J lost 5 bases; unmatched junction nucleotides: 5. The CDR3 runs to 15 residues. Per germline, CDR1 LNHDA and CDR2 SQIVND (reference sequence). Here the CDR3 reads CASSILAGSDNEQFF. CDR3 coding DNA: TGTGCCAGTAGTATTCTAGCGGGATCTGACAATGAGCAGTTCTTC.

This clonotype has a handful of counts. J is TRBJ2-1 and V is TRBV29-1; D gene ambiguous. The closer fit of TRBJ2-7 to the DNA end suggests the J call may be wrong. Germline V gene sequence: CDR1 SQVTM, CDR2 ANQGSEA. The CDR3 spans 11 residues. The CDR3 loop reads CSVEESSEQYF. The CDR3 DNA reads TGCAGCGTTGAAGAATCTTCCGAGCAGTACTTC.

This clonotype was picked up a small number of times. V and J are TRBV7-2 and TRBJ2-1, with 12 bases matching TRBD2. Trimming removed 5 bases from V and 9 bases from J; junction bases left unmatched: 8. The germline gives CDR1 SGHTA, CDR2 FQGNSA. The CDR3 consists of 15 residues. The CDR3, as DNA: TGTGCCAGCAGCCGGACTAGCGGGGTCGGGGGTGAGCAGTTCTTC. This codes for CASSRTSGVGGEQFF.

Worth noting for this clonotype: A far larger clone is only one base removed, so a read error is likely. The rearrangement uses TRBV7-3 and TRBJ2-7; D is unresolved. Germline V gene data show CDR1 as SGHTA and CDR2 as FQGTGA. Trimming shortened V by 5 bases and J by 7 bases, and 15 bases separated the two germline ends. CDR3 length: 13 amino acids. This CDR3 reads CASSPSSYNEQYF. CDR3 in DNA: TGTGCCAGCAGCCCGAGCTCCTACAATGAGCAGTACTTC.

A word on this clonotype: The junction departs from the called germline gene at one end, perhaps through a read error. This chain joins TRBV7-7 and TRBJ2-1; possible D gene TRBD1, 5 bases. The germline V gene encodes CDR1 SSHAT and CDR2 FNYEAQ (reference sequence). The CDR3 runs to 14 residues. The CDR3 protein is CASSLGRGNNEQFF. The CDR3, as DNA: TGTGCTAGCAGCTTAGGTAGGGGCAACAATGAGCAGTTCTTC.

This clonotype was detected once. The chain couples TRBV28 to TRBJ2-5; possibly TRBD2 for D (5 bases). The germline V and J ends were trimmed by 6 bases and 5 bases, with 16 bases remaining between them. The V gene's germline CDR1 is MDHEN and CDR2 SYDVKM. CDR3 length equals 14 residues. The chain's CDR3 is CASRVPAGAETQYF. CDR3 bases: TGTGCCAGCAGGGTGCCCGCGGGCGCCGAGACCCAGTACTTC.